This T cell receptor beta chain was profiled in a study of T cell changes during pregnancy in multiple sclerosis. Method: immunoSEQ multiplex PCR; TCRdb's copy keeps in-frame clones and lacks some. The sample consists of about 42,000 clones, about 90% of them appearing once. The specimen comprised CD4+ T cells from peripheral blood mononuclear cells, sampled after pregnancy. The clonotype was recovered from a female donor with multiple sclerosis, enrolled in a pregnancy study.

The chain's CDR3 is CAWIGETRPPAKNIQYF. The CDR3 DNA sequence: TGTGCCTGGATCGGTGAGACAAGGCCACCGGCCAAAAACATTCAGTACTTC. This chain uses TRBV30 with TRBJ2-4; unclear D gene. CDR1 is GTSNPN and CDR2 is SVGIG in the germline V gene (reference sequence). The length of the CDR3 is 17 residues. Trimming removed 4 bases from V and 1 base from J, with 20 bases in between.